The clone carrying this T cell receptor beta chain was seen more than once but under ten times. Its cognate antigen is unknown. This record comes from a study of response to subunit inactivated influenza vaccine. The study's findings and limits: The study's authors posited that every seasonal influenza vaccination enlists few new T cells.

MiXCR, run by TCRdb on the RT-PCR reads, gives a single entry per CDR3 protein. The sample records approximately 500,000 distinct CDR3 sequences, roughly 13% being singletons. V was pared by 8 bases and J by 0 bases, with 10 bases between. The V gene's germline CDR1 is MNHEY and CDR2 SVGEGT. The CDR3 is 13 amino acids. Source: PBMCs from blood, taken about 40 days after vaccination. The TCR comes from a man aged 50-59 years who received an inactivated influenza vaccine. This chain joins TRBV6-2 or TRBV6-3 and TRBJ1-1, with no clear D. Here the CDR3 reads CASGGYLNTEAFF. CDR3 DNA: TGTGCCAGCGGCGGGTATCTGAACACTGAAGCTTTCTTT.